The clone carrying this T cell receptor (beta chain) was detected once. The authors prepared the TCRbeta library with unique molecular identifiers. TCRdb recomputed calls from the PCR reads with MiXCR, one row per CDR3 protein. The repertoire holds fewer than 200,000 distinct CDR3 sequences, with approximately 7% as singletons. The source of the sample is a study of T-cell reconstitution after alpha-beta-depleted transplantation in children. The V and J ends lost 7 bases and 6 bases, in that order; junction bases with no gene match: 6. The CDR3 is 15 amino acids. V and J are TRBV23-1 and TRBJ2-2; 12 bases line up with TRBD2. TRBV23-1 has ORF status, its function being uncertain. The material sequenced was PBMCs from the stem cell graft donor, taken from the stem cell graft. This receptor was identified in a human donor who donated a stem cell graft to a child with Wiskott-Aldrich syndrome. The CDR3 DNA reads TGCGCCAGCATCGAGGGACTAGCGGGTTCCGGGGAGCTGTTTTTT. Protein: CASIEGLAGSGELFF.